This passage covers 21 T cell receptor beta chains from one sample sequenced in a study of blood T cell repertoires in COVID-19. The repertoire was sequenced with immunoSEQ multiplex PCR; TCRdb's copy has only in-frame clones and lacks some. In the table there are some 160,000 clones, roughly 90% of which are singletons. Sequencing input: peripheral blood. These receptors were collected from a man in his sixties with acute or convalescent COVID-19.

The chain uses TRBV14 and TRBJ1-2, with 10 bases lining up with TRBD1. Germline CDR1 is SGHDN and CDR2 is FVKESK. The V gene end was trimmed by 3 bases and the J gene end by 1 base; junction bases not matched to a gene: 20. The CDR3 has 21 amino acids. DNA for the CDR3: TGTGCCAGCAGCCATAGGACAGGGGGAGCGGGCCTGGACAGATTTAACTATGGCTACACCTTC. Its translation is CASSHRTGGAGLDRFNYGYTF.

The chain couples TRBV19 to TRBJ2-3, with a possible D match to TRBD2 (5 bases). The V end lost 5 bases, the J end lost 3 bases, and 15 bases lay between the germline ends. Germline CDR1 reads LNHDA; CDR2 reads SQIVND (reference sequence). There are 15 residues in the CDR3. The CDR3 sequence is CASSSGWVETDTQYF. CDR3 sequence (DNA): TGTGCCAGTAGTTCGGGGTGGGTCGAGACAGATACGCAGTATTTT.

V and J are TRBV19 and TRBJ2-2; TRBD2 is a possible D gene (6 bases). This CDR3 spans 14 amino acids. Germline lookup yields CDR1 LNHDA and CDR2 SQIVND (reference sequence). Deletions cut 5 bases from V and 0 bases from J, with 7 bases between. DNA for the CDR3: TGTGCCAGTAGTCCGGGGGCGAACACCGGGGAGCTGTTTTTT. Amino acid sequence: CASSPGANTGELFF.

Here the CDR3 DNA reads TGTGCCAGCAGTCAGCCCTACAGGGGGCCGAACACTGAAGCTTTCTTT. Its protein product is CASSQPYRGPNTEAFF. This sequence joins TRBV6-2 or TRBV6-3 and TRBJ1-1, with 9 bases identical to TRBD1. This CDR3 spans 16 amino acids. Losses at the gene ends were 5 bases for V and 1 base for J; bases not matched to a gene: 8. Germline V gene data show CDR1 as MNHEY and CDR2 as SVGEGT.

V is TRBV7-9 and J is TRBJ1-2; D gene ambiguous. With 1 base removed from V and 6 bases from J, the gap between germline ends came to 9 bases. The germline gives CDR1 SEHNR, CDR2 FQNEAQ (reference sequence). The CDR3 covers 13 residues. As DNA, the CDR3 is TGTGCCAGCAGCTTAGGGCAGCGCGATGGCTACACCTTC. As protein: CASSLGQRDGYTF.

In this sample, this clone turned up a few times. This chain uses TRBV9 with TRBJ2-3; D not certain. CDR1 is SGDLS, CDR2 YYNGEE, per germline. V was pared by 3 bases and J by 2 bases, with 13 bases between. CDR3 length equals 15 residues. The CDR3 sequence: CASSAGLGSTDTQYF. CDR3 bases: TGTGCCAGCAGCGCCGGTCTCGGGTCCACAGATACGCAGTATTTT.

The chain is built from TRBV5-5 and TRBJ2-7, with D perhaps matching TRBD2 (6 bases). Germline V lookup: CDR1 SGHKS, CDR2 YYEKEE (reference sequence). This CDR3 has 15 amino acids. The V end was cut by 5 bases, the J end by 0 bases, with 15 bases between. The CDR3 region is CASRSTGTYSYEQYF. CDR3 nucleotide sequence: TGTGCCAGCAGATCCACCGGGACTTACTCCTACGAGCAGTACTTC.

The chain has TRBV7-9 and TRBJ1-4; TRBD1 agrees at 8 bases. V lost 3 bases and J lost 5; bases outside the gene matches: 5. The CDR3 totals 15 residues. Germline V gene data show CDR1 as SEHNR and CDR2 as FQNEAQ (reference sequence). The CDR3: CASSFGDRKNEKLFF. In nucleotides, the CDR3 is TGTGCCAGCAGCTTTGGGGACAGGAAGAATGAAAAACTGTTTTTT.

The chain links TRBV2 to TRBJ1-4, with 7 bases fitting TRBD1. Germline lookup yields CDR1 SNHLY and CDR2 FYNNEI. The CDR3 runs to 15 residues. J gave up 3 bases and V 0 bases, and 1 base lay outside the gene matches. The DNA for the CDR3 is TGTGCCAGCAGTGAAGCCACAGGGGCTAATGAAAAACTGTTTTTT. Residues: CASSEATGANEKLFF.

The chain links TRBV27 to TRBJ2-2; the match to TRBD2 covers 8 bases. The CDR3 covers 16 residues. From germline, CDR1 is MNHEY and CDR2 SMNVEV (reference sequence). Trimming cost V 2 bases and J 4 bases; bases outside gene matches: 6. The CDR3 coding sequence is TGTGCCAGCAGTTTAGCAGCGGGGGCCCTCACCGGGGAGCTGTTTTTT. Translation gives CASSLAAGALTGELFF.

This chain uses TRBV18 with TRBJ1-5, with unresolved D. Per the germline V gene, CDR1 is KGHSH and CDR2 is LQKENI. Trimming cost V 4 bases and J 2 bases, with 21 bases left between them. The CDR3 consists of 18 residues. CDR3 sequence reads: CASSLSAGRRSGNQPQHF. CDR3 bases: TGTGCCAGCTCACTTTCGGCGGGTAGGAGATCCGGCAATCAGCCCCAGCATTTT.

The CDR3 DNA follows: TGTGCCAGCAGTTTCCCGACAGGGGAAGGACAGCCCCAGCATTTT. This encodes CASSFPTGEGQPQHF. The chain has TRBV6-6 and TRBJ1-5; 8 bases agree with TRBD1. V lost 4 bases to trimming and J lost 7 bases; unmatched junction nucleotides: 9. Germline assignment: CDR1 MNHNY and CDR2 SVGAGI (reference sequence). The CDR3 contains 15 residues.

The chain uses TRBV5-1 and TRBJ1-1; D gene unclear. Trimming stripped 4 bases from V and 0 bases from J, with 13 bases between. The CDR3 is made up of 15 amino acids. CDR1 is SGHRS and CDR2 is YFSETQ in the germline V gene. CDR3 residues: CASSPTNTLNTEAFF. The CDR3 nucleotides are TGCGCCAGCAGCCCCACAAACACGCTGAACACTGAAGCTTTCTTT.

The sample holds one count of this clone. The chain joins TRBV19 to TRBJ1-1; the D gene is possibly TRBD1 (6 bases). V was pared by 1 base and J by 1 base, with 10 bases between. The CDR3 runs 15 residues. In germline, CDR1 is LNHDA, CDR2 SQIVND (reference sequence). The CDR3 DNA sequence: TGTGCCAGTAGTATAGCCGCGACAGGGAACACTGAAGCTTTCTTT. Translated, it gives CASSIAATGNTEAFF.

The chain is built from TRBV2 and TRBJ2-3; no clear D gene. The V gene's germline CDR1 is SNHLY and CDR2 FYNNEI. The ends were cut back, 1 base at V and 2 bases at J, with 7 bases in the middle. The CDR3 consists of 14 residues. CDR3 sequence: CASSEGLSTDTQYF. The CDR3 nucleotides are TGTGCCAGCAGTGAAGGTCTTTCCACAGATACGCAGTATTTT.

The chain couples TRBV5-1 to TRBJ2-2; a possible D gene is TRBD2 (5 bases). The CDR3 sequence is 14 residues long. Germline V lookup: CDR1 SGHRS, CDR2 YFSETQ. The V end was cut by 5 bases, the J end by 2 bases, with 10 bases between. CDR3 DNA sequence: TGCGCCAGCAGAGCGGTAGTAAACACCGGGGAGCTGTTTTTT. Its translation: CASRAVVNTGELFF.

The rearrangement uses TRBV10-3 and TRBJ2-7; 7 bases are shared with TRBD1. The V gene's germline CDR1 is ENHRY and CDR2 SYGVKD. Trimming at V came to 3 bases and at J to 9 bases, leaving 5 bases not matched to a gene. CDR3 size: 12 residues. The CDR3 region is CAISEAHRGQYF. In DNA, the CDR3 is TGTGCCATCAGTGAAGCCCACAGGGGGCAGTACTTC.

The genes are TRBV27 and TRBJ1-2, with 7 bases matching TRBD1. The germline V gene encodes CDR1 MNHEY and CDR2 SMNVEV (reference sequence). This CDR3 is 12 amino acids long. With V trimmed by 6 bases and J by 13 bases, 11 bases remained unmatched. The CDR3 nucleotides are TGTGCCAGCAGGGGGACAGAGAGAGACTCCACCTTC. Its translation: CASRGTERDSTF.

V usage is TRBV5-4 and J usage is TRBJ2-7, with 8 bases matching TRBD1. CDR1 SGHNT and CDR2 YYREEE come from the germline V gene (reference sequence). The length of the CDR3 is 14 residues. Trimming cost V 4 bases and J 5 bases; bases outside gene matches: 8. The CDR3 DNA follows: TGTGCCAGCAGCCGGGCCCCAGGGGGCCACGAGCAGTACTTC. Its protein product is CASSRAPGGHEQYF.

The genes are TRBV21-1 and TRBJ2-1; TRBD2, the table's D call, was not compared with the DNA. TRBV21-1 counts as a pseudogene. This CDR3 is built from 12 residues. Here the CDR3 DNA reads TGTGCCAGCAGCAAGAGGGGGGGATGGCAGTTCTTC. Amino acids: CASSKRGGWQFF.

The V gene is TRBV5-1, the J gene TRBJ1-3; a possible D gene is TRBD1 (6 bases). CDR3 length: 18 residues. CDR1 is SGHRS and CDR2 is YFSETQ in the germline V gene. V shed 4 bases and J shed 1 base, with 21 bases lying between them. The CDR3 coding sequence is TGCGCCAGCAGCGAGACCATACAGGGCGTAAGGTCTGGAAACACCATATATTTT. It specifies CASSETIQGVRSGNTIYF.